These 20 T cell receptor beta chains share one sample of origin, sequenced in a study of cytomegalovirus exposure and HLA in healthy donors. The PCR used 60 Vbeta and 13 Jbeta primers. Assay used: immunoSEQ multiplex PCR; TCRdb lists only in-frame clones, some missing. The sample lists about 170,000 clones, more than 80% occurring once. Sequenced sample: PBMCs. The receptors originated from a woman between 18 and 30 years old in good health and CMV-seronegative.

This clone turned up a few times. The V gene is TRBV7-3, the J gene TRBJ1-1; D ambiguous. V dropped 7 bases and J dropped 1 base, with 10 bases sitting between them. CDR1 SGHTA and CDR2 FQGTGA come from the germline V gene. CDR3 length: 13 amino acids. The CDR3 DNA is TGTGCCAGCACGGCACAGCCGAACACTGAAGCTTTCTTT. Protein product: CASTAQPNTEAFF.

The chain combines TRBV28 with TRBJ2-2; D unclear. The CDR3 sequence is 14 residues long. V was trimmed by 1 base and J by 7 bases, leaving 10 bases between them. CDR1 MDHEN and CDR2 SYDVKM come from the germline V gene. CDR3 DNA: TGTGCCAGCAGTTTATATAGCCTTAGCGGGGAGCTGTTTTTT. This encodes CASSLYSLSGELFF.

V usage is TRBV27 and J usage is TRBJ2-3; possible D gene TRBD1, 6 bases. The CDR3 contains 12 residues. Trimming took off 10 bases at V and 1 base at J, with 9 bases between the two ends. Germline-derived CDR1 and CDR2 are MNHEY and SMNVEV (reference sequence). The CDR3 region has the DNA TGTGCCACTCGGACAGGCACAGATACGCAGTATTTT. Amino acid sequence: CATRTGTDTQYF.

In its sample, this clone was seen once. V is TRBV19 and J is TRBJ2-1, with D tentatively TRBD1 (5 bases). The CDR3 totals 12 residues. With 4 bases removed from V and 9 bases from J, the gap between germline ends came to 10 bases. CDR1 and CDR2 (germline): LNHDA, SQIVND (reference sequence). CDR3 nucleotide sequence: TGTGCCAGTAGTACGCAGGGCACTGAGCAGTTCTTC. Amino acids: CASSTQGTEQFF.

V is TRBV5-1 and J is TRBJ2-7; a weak D match, TRBD2 (5 bases). CDR3 length: 15 amino acids. The V and J ends lost 4 bases and 4 bases respectively, with 18 bases between them. CDR1 SGHRS and CDR2 YFSETQ come from the germline V gene. The DNA for the CDR3 is TGCGCCAGCAGCAGAGAGGGAACAACTTATTACGAGCAGTACTTC. Its translation is CASSREGTTYYEQYF.

The chain links TRBV29-1 to TRBJ2-1; TRBD2 matches at 12 bases. The CDR3 is 18 amino acids. J gave up 8 bases and V 7 bases, and 21 bases lay outside the gene matches. Germline values: CDR1 SQVTM, CDR2 ANQGSEA. CDR3 sequence reads: CSAPYEGEGTSGWYEQFF. CDR3 nucleotides: TGCAGCGCCCCTTATGAAGGGGAGGGGACTAGCGGGTGGTATGAGCAGTTCTTC.

This chain joins TRBV5-1 and TRBJ2-7, with TRBD1 as a possible D gene (6 bases). Germline V gene data show CDR1 as SGHRS and CDR2 as YFSETQ. The CDR3 covers 15 residues. V lost 0 bases, J lost 5 bases, and 15 bases lay in between. In nucleotides, the CDR3 is TGCGCCAGCAGCTTGGGCGTCAGGGGCCCCCACGAGCAGTACTTC. It specifies CASSLGVRGPHEQYF.

V and J are TRBV18 and TRBJ2-3; TRBD2 matches 12 bases. The CDR3 loop spans 17 amino acids. CDR1 is KGHSH and CDR2 is LQKENI in the germline V gene. With 3 bases clipped from V and 4 bases from J, the junction kept 8 bases outside the gene matches. The CDR3 sequence is CASSPLAGGPSADTQYF. The CDR3 region has the DNA TGTGCCAGCTCACCGCTAGCGGGAGGGCCCTCCGCAGATACGCAGTATTTT.

The chain links TRBV28 to TRBJ1-1; TRBD1 matches at 8 bases. Per germline, CDR1 MDHEN and CDR2 SYDVKM. Trimming removed 4 bases from V and 4 bases from J; junction bases left unmatched: 11. This CDR3 has 16 residues. This CDR3 reads CASSSPRGTGLTEAFF. As DNA, the CDR3 is TGTGCCAGCAGTTCACCCCGCGGGACAGGACTCACTGAAGCTTTCTTT.

Worth noting for this clone: One end of the junction fails to match germline, which may point to a read error. The rearrangement uses TRBV25-1 and TRBJ2-1; no definite D call. Germline V lookup: CDR1 MGHDK, CDR2 SYGVNS. The CDR3 totals 11 residues. DNA of the CDR3: TGTGCCAGCAGTGAGGGCCGCTACCGGATCTTC. It translates to CASSEGRYRIF.

This CDR3 reads CASHGGSGQPQHF. The DNA of the CDR3 is TGTGCCAGCCACGGGGGAAGCGGACAGCCCCAGCATTTT. The chain has TRBV2 and TRBJ1-5; D is perhaps TRBD1 (5 bases). The CDR3 loop spans 13 amino acids. Per the germline V gene, CDR1 is SNHLY and CDR2 is FYNNEI. V dropped 8 bases and J dropped 7 bases, with 15 bases sitting between them.

The rearrangement uses TRBV4-3 and TRBJ1-1; TRBD1 aligns across 8 bases. This CDR3 is built from 15 residues. The V and J ends lost 2 bases and 1 base, in that order; junction bases with no gene match: 3. The germline V gene encodes CDR1 LGHNA and CDR2 YSLEER. The CDR3 loop reads CASSQTGTGNTEAFF. CDR3 bases: TGCGCCAGCAGCCAAACCGGGACAGGGAACACTGAAGCTTTCTTT.

CDR3 in DNA: TGTGCCAGCACTACTAGCACAGATACGCAGTATTTT. It translates to CASTTSTDTQYF. The chain is built from TRBV7-9 and TRBJ2-3; D not resolved. Between the trimmed V and J ends, which lost 7 bases and 0 bases, there was a span of 5 bases. The CDR3 has 12 residues. Germline V gene sequence: CDR1 SEHNR, CDR2 FQNEAQ (reference sequence).

The genes are TRBV11-2 and TRBJ2-5, with a weak D call TRBD2 (5 bases). Trimming removed 1 base at V and 11 bases at J, with 14 bases between. The CDR3 has 13 amino acids. The germline gives CDR1 SGHAT, CDR2 FQNNGV. CDR3 bases: TGTGCCAGCAGCTTAGGAGGGTCCGCTGAGCAGTACTTC. This translates into CASSLGGSAEQYF. The entire variable domain, with the rest obtained from reference TRBV11-2 and TRBJ2-5, is as follows: EAGVAQSPRYKIIEKRQSVAFWCNPISGHATLYWYQQILGQGPKLLIQFQNNGVVDDSQLPKDRFSAERLKGVDSTLKIQPAKLEDSAVYLCASSLGGSAEQYFGPGTRLLVL.

The chain employs TRBV6-1 and TRBJ2-3; tentative D call: TRBD1 (6 bases). From germline, CDR1 is MNHNS and CDR2 SASEGT. V shed 4 bases and J shed 2 bases, with 13 bases lying between them. The CDR3 is made up of 15 amino acids. CDR3 amino acids: CASSATGLNTDTQYF. CDR3 DNA sequence: TGTGCCAGCAGTGCGACAGGTCTGAACACAGATACGCAGTATTTT.

This sequence joins TRBV19 and TRBJ2-3, with a tentative D call TRBD2 (7 bases). V gave up 1 base and J gave up 3 bases, with 14 bases separating them. Germline lookup yields CDR1 LNHDA and CDR2 SQIVND (reference sequence). CDR3 size: 16 residues. The CDR3, as DNA: TGTGCCAGTAGTATAGTGGGGGGGCAGTGGACAGATACGCAGTATTTT. Translating gives CASSIVGGQWTDTQYF. The variable domain in full, with the rest retrieved from reference TRBV19 and TRBJ2-3, is DGGITQSPKYLFRKEGQNVTLSCEQNLNHDAMYWYRQDPGQGLRLIYYSQIVNDFQKGDIAEGYSVSREKKESFPLTVTSAQKNPTAFYLCASSIVGGQWTDTQYFGPGTRLTVL.

The V call is TRBV30, the J call TRBJ2-3, with a possible D match to TRBD2 (7 bases). The CDR3 spans 19 residues. The germline CDR1 and CDR2 sequences are GTSNPN and SVGIG (reference sequence). Trimming took off 5 bases at V and 0 bases at J, with 27 bases between the two ends. DNA of the CDR3: TGTGCCTGGCAGGGAGGGGGACCGGGCCTTCGATCTAGCACAGATACGCAGTATTTT. Protein sequence: CAWQGGGPGLRSSTDTQYF.

The chain recombines TRBV12-5 with TRBJ1-2; no definite D call. The ends were cut back, 6 bases at V and 1 base at J, with 15 bases in the middle. Germline CDR1 and CDR2: LGHNT and FRNRAP. The CDR3 length is 15 residues. CDR3 residues: CASGPYSYSNYGYTF. Here the CDR3 DNA reads TGTGCTAGTGGCCCTTATTCCTATAGTAACTATGGCTACACCTTC.

The genes are TRBV6-1 and TRBJ2-7; 11 nucleotides match TRBD2. With V trimmed by 4 bases and J by 3 bases, 17 bases remained unmatched. Looked up from germline, CDR1 is MNHNS and CDR2 is SASEGT. The CDR3 consists of 19 residues. CDR3 sequence (DNA): TGTGCCAGCAGTGTGGGCGATTTGCCGGCGACTAGCGGGGTCTACGAGCAGTACTTC. Translated: CASSVGDLPATSGVYEQYF.

V and J are TRBV10-3 and TRBJ2-7; possibly TRBD2 for D (5 bases). Germline CDR1 and CDR2: ENHRY and SYGVKD. V lost 2 bases, J lost 3 bases, and 5 bases lay in between. The CDR3 length is 12 residues. The CDR3 DNA follows: TGTGCCATCAGTGAGGGGAGCTACGAGCAGTACTTC. Its translation: CAISEGSYEQYF.